This TCR beta chain is drawn from a study of blood T cell repertoires in COVID-19. Overall study context: Sources were T cells, B-cell-depleted T cells, or PBMCs; the material itself was cDNA or gDNA.

TCRdb's copy holds only in-frame clones and misses some; the assay was immunoSEQ multiplex PCR. Here the sample spans 65,000 to 75,000 clones, 85% to 90% being singletons. The trim removed 6 bases at V and 5 bases at J, leaving 14 bases unmatched. This CDR3 is built from 17 residues. The germline CDR1 and CDR2 sequences are MNHEY and SMNVEV (reference sequence). This receptor was identified in a middle-aged man with active COVID-19. The chain uses TRBV27 and TRBJ2-2, with 8 positions matching TRBD1. Sequencing was carried out using peripheral blood. In DNA, the CDR3 is TGTGCCAGCAGCCGCCTTCCTCCAGGGGGCTTAACCGGGGAGCTGTTTTTT. Amino acids: CASSRLPPGGLTGELFF.